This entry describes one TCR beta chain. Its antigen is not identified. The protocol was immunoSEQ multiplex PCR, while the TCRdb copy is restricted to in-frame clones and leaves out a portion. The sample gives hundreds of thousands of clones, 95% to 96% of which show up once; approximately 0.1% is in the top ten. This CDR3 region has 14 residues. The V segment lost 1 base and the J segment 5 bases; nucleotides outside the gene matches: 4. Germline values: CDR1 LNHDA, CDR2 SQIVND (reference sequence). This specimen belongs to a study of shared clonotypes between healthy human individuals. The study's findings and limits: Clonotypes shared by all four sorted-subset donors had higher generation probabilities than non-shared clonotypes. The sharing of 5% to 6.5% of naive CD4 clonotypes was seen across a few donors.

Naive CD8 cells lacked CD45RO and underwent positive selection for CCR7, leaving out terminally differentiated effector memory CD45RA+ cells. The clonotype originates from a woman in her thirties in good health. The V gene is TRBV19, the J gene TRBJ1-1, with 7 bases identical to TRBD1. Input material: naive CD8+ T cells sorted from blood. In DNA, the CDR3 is TGTGCCAGTAGTATAGGGACAGGAGTTACTGAAGCTTTCTTT. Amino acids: CASSIGTGVTEAFF.